The clone carrying this T cell receptor beta chain has more than one count but fewer than ten. TCRbeta library construction was performed incorporating unique molecular identifiers. Each CDR3 protein is one row after TCRdb ran MiXCR on the PCR reads. In the table there are about 400,000 distinct CDR3 sequences, about 20% of which are singletons. The CDR3 runs 17 residues. V lost 0 bases and J lost 6, with 18 bases in between. CDR1 is LGHNA, CDR2 YSLEER, per germline. The entry originates in a study of T-cell reconstitution after alpha-beta-depleted transplantation in children. The rearrangement links TRBV4-3 to TRBJ2-1; D is ambiguous. Source: PBMCs from the stem cell graft donor, taken from the stem cell graft. This TCR derives from a human donor who donated a stem cell graft to a child with acute myeloid leukemia. The CDR3 DNA follows: TGCGCCAGCAGCCAAGATGTGGGCCTTGGACGTCGCAATGAGCAGTTCTTC. It is translated as CASSQDVGLGRRNEQFF.